A single sample gave rise to the 30 T cell receptor beta chains below, sequenced in a study of CD8+ T cells in alopecia areata. Extracted RNA was reverse transcribed into cDNA, the sequencing template. This table comes from immunoSEQ multiplex PCR, and its TCRdb copy is limited to in-frame clones, with some not included. The sample gives roughly 20,000 clones, around 67% of which show up once; 4.5% is in the top ten. Sorting of CD4+ cells into CD25+CD127- cells (for about 5 patients) was performed. The sample consisted of CD4+ Tregs sorted from blood. The receptors originated from a human donor with alopecia areata.

As concerns this clone: The junction departs from germline at one end; a sequencing error may be responsible. The chain has TRBV29-1 and TRBJ2-5; D may be TRBD1 or TRBD2 (5 bases each). Germline V lookup: CDR1 SQVTM, CDR2 ANQGSEA. CDR3 length equals 11 residues. The CDR3: CSLEWGETQYF. In DNA form, the CDR3 reads TGCAGCCTTGAATGGGGGGAGACCCAGTACTTC.

The chain combines TRBV11-2 with TRBJ2-5, with 8 bases that match TRBD2. The CDR3 runs 14 residues. V lost 5 bases and J lost 5; bases outside the gene matches: 7. The germline CDR1 and CDR2 sequences are SGHAT and FQNNGV. As DNA, the CDR3 is TGTGCCAGCAGCACCCCCGGGGGGGCGGAGACCCAGTACTTC. Translated: CASSTPGGAETQYF.

The chain employs TRBV27 and TRBJ2-1; D unresolved. V was clipped by 2 bases and J by 15 bases, with 14 bases between them. CDR1 and CDR2 from the germline V gene are MNHEY and SMNVEV (reference sequence). This CDR3 contains 12 residues. The CDR3 sequence is CASSLPRLILFF. DNA of the CDR3: TGTGCCAGCAGTTTACCCCGGCTAATCCTGTTCTTC.

This clone has a handful of counts. CDR3 bases: TGCAGCGTTGAGACCGGGCCGAACGAGCAGTACTTC. Residues: CSVETGPNEQYF. This chain uses TRBV29-1 with TRBJ2-7; D unclear. CDR1 is SQVTM, CDR2 ANQGSEA, per germline. The germline V and J ends were trimmed by 3 bases and 5 bases, with 11 bases remaining between them. The CDR3 loop spans 12 amino acids.

The chain carries TRBV18 and TRBJ2-6; D possibly uses TRBD1 or TRBD2 (5 bases each). The CDR3 spans 19 residues. V lost 3 bases and J 0 bases, leaving 18 bases between the germline ends. Germline V gene lookup returns CDR1 KGHSH and CDR2 LQKENI. CDR3 in DNA: TGTGCCAGCTCACCTCAACCAGGGACGCCCGTCTCTGGGGCCAACGTCCTGACTTTC. As protein: CASSPQPGTPVSGANVLTF. The whole variable domain, filled in from reference TRBV18 and TRBJ2-6, reads NAGVMQNPRHLVRRRGQEARLRCSPMKGHSHVYWYRQLPEEGLKFMVYLQKENIIDESGMPKERFSAEFPKEGPSILRIQQVVRGDSAAYFCASSPQPGTPVSGANVLTFGAGSRLTVL.

The rearrangement uses TRBV10-3 and TRBJ1-3, with a possible D match to TRBD1 (6 bases). V was trimmed by 5 bases and J by 0 bases, leaving 11 bases between them. The length of the CDR3 is 15 residues. CDR1 and CDR2 from the germline V gene are ENHRY and SYGVKD. The CDR3 loop reads CAISSTGSSGNTIYF. The CDR3 nucleotides are TGTGCCATCAGTTCTACAGGGAGCTCTGGAAACACCATATATTTT.

The chain joins TRBV11-3 to TRBJ2-5; D is unclear. Trimming removed 0 bases from V and 1 base from J, with 3 bases in between. The CDR3 is 13 residues long. CDR1 and CDR2 from the germline V gene are SGHNT and YENEEA. CDR3 amino acids: CASSLDAQETQYF. In DNA form, the CDR3 reads TGTGCCAGCAGCTTAGATGCCCAAGAGACCCAGTACTTC.

For the CDR3, the DNA is TGTGCCAGCAGCTTAGGCGCGGGTTCGGTTAATGAGCAGTTCTTC. Amino acid sequence: CASSLGAGSVNEQFF. The chain is built from TRBV11-3 and TRBJ2-1; TRBD2 is a possible D gene (5 bases). CDR3 length equals 15 residues. CDR1 is SGHNT, CDR2 YENEEA, per germline. V dropped 1 base and J dropped 7 bases, with 14 bases sitting between them. Full variable domain (rest looked up from reference TRBV11-3 and TRBJ2-1): EAGVVQSPRYKIIEKKQPVAFWCNPISGHNTLYWYLQNLGQGPELLIRYENEEAVDDSQLPKDRFSAERLKGVDSTLKIQPAELGDSAVYLCASSLGAGSVNEQFFGPGTRLTVL.

This clone was observed a single time. The chain is built from TRBV5-1 and TRBJ2-3, with D perhaps assigned TRBD1 or TRBD2 (5 bases each). This CDR3 contains 16 residues. The germline CDR1 and CDR2 sequences are SGHRS and YFSETQ. V gave up 4 bases and J gave up 1 base, with 16 bases separating them. In DNA form, the CDR3 reads TGCGCCAGCAGCCTCTTCCGGGGCTCTCGCACAGATACGCAGTATTTT. Amino acid sequence: CASSLFRGSRTDTQYF.

This rearrangement joins TRBV7-3 to TRBJ2-7; D not certain. Trimming took 2 bases from V and 7 from J, leaving 18 bases between them. CDR3 length: 15 residues. Germline V gene data show CDR1 as SGHTA and CDR2 as FQGTGA. The CDR3, as DNA: TGTGCCAGCAGCTTATCGGTCTCTCGTTTCGCTGAGCAGTACTTC. It yields the protein CASSLSVSRFAEQYF.

The rearrangement links TRBV6-5 to TRBJ1-3; 7 nucleotides align to TRBD1. The CDR3 consists of 15 residues. Germline CDR1 MNHEY, CDR2 SVGAGI. V gave up 4 bases and J gave up 3 bases; unmatched junction bases: 6. The CDR3 nucleotides are TGTGCCAGCAGTTTTCAGGGGGGAAGTGGAAACACCATATATTTT. It yields the protein CASSFQGGSGNTIYF.

The chain links TRBV9 to TRBJ1-3, with TRBD1 matching 9 bases. Trimming took 4 bases from V and 2 from J; bases not matched to a gene: 1. This CDR3 has 14 amino acids. The germline CDR1 and CDR2 sequences are SGDLS and YYNGEE. CDR3 in amino acids: CASSRDRAGNTIYF. Here the CDR3 DNA reads TGTGCCAGCAGCCGGGACAGGGCTGGAAACACCATATATTTT.

In this sample, this clone turned up a few times. CDR3 protein: CASSRSSSYNEQFF. In DNA, the CDR3 is TGTGCCAGCAGCCGGTCGAGCTCCTACAATGAGCAGTTCTTC. The chain has TRBV9 and TRBJ2-1; D unresolved. The CDR3 runs to 14 residues. Between the trimmed V and J ends, which lost 4 bases and 0 bases, there was a span of 8 bases. The V gene's germline CDR1 is SGDLS and CDR2 YYNGEE.

This rearrangement joins TRBV7-2 to TRBJ2-5; 7 bases line up with TRBD1. The J call may be mistaken, given a closer DNA end match to TRBJ2-7. The CDR3 loop spans 14 amino acids. CDR1 is SGHTA and CDR2 is FQGNSA in the germline V gene. Here the CDR3 DNA reads TGTGCCAGCAGCTTAGCGGGACAGTCCTACGAGCAGTACTTC. As protein: CASSLAGQSYEQYF.

This chain connects TRBV23-1 to TRBJ2-3, with TRBD2 matching over 11 bases. TRBV23-1 is labeled an ORF, and its function is uncertain. V shed 6 bases and J 2 bases; nucleotides not matched to a gene: 4. The CDR3 is made up of 15 amino acids. The CDR3 bases are TGCGCCAGCAGGACTAGCGGGACGGACACAGATACGCAGTATTTT. Its protein is CASRTSGTDTDTQYF.

The sample holds one count of this clone. V and J are TRBV5-4 and TRBJ1-1, with TRBD1 identical over 7 bases. V gave up 5 bases and J gave up 3 bases; unmatched junction bases: 13. The V gene's germline CDR1 is SGHNT and CDR2 YYREEE (reference sequence). The CDR3 has 16 residues. The CDR3 DNA reads as TGTGCCAGCAGGCCGCCGGGACAGACGACTTACACTGAAGCTTTCTTT. It codes for CASRPPGQTTYTEAFF.

This clone is a singleton in its sample. The chain joins TRBV29-1 to TRBJ2-7, with 11 bases aligning to TRBD1. The CDR3 totals 14 residues. Germline V gives CDR1 SQVTM, CDR2 ANQGSEA. V dropped 6 bases and J dropped 2; count of bases not matched to a gene: 6. CDR3 sequence (DNA): TGCAGCGTCCCCGGGACAGGGGGGCCCTACGAGCAGTACTTC. This gives the protein CSVPGTGGPYEQYF.

V is TRBV21-1 and J is TRBJ2-7; TRBD1 is the table's D call and was not checked against the DNA. TRBV21-1 has pseudogene status. CDR3 length: 13 amino acids. The CDR3 reads CASSRQGSHEQYF. The CDR3 nucleotides are TGTGCCAGCAGCCGACAGGGGTCCCACGAGCAGTACTTC.

This chain joins TRBV2 and TRBJ2-5; D is uncertain. The CDR3 spans 13 residues. Looked up from germline, CDR1 is SNHLY and CDR2 is FYNNEI. V shed 3 bases and J shed 3 bases, with 8 bases lying between them. In DNA, the CDR3 is TGTGCCAGCAGTGACTGGACGGAAGAGACCCAGTACTTC. Translating it yields CASSDWTEETQYF.

The gene calls are TRBV7-2 and TRBJ2-1; D remains ambiguous. V shed 4 bases and J shed 7 bases, with 14 bases lying between them. Germline V gene data show CDR1 as SGHTA and CDR2 as FQGNSA. This CDR3 contains 14 residues. This chain's CDR3 is CASSSPGRSNEQFF. The CDR3, as DNA: TGTGCCAGCAGCTCGCCGGGTAGGAGTAATGAGCAGTTCTTC. The whole variable domain, remainder taken from reference TRBV7-2 and TRBJ2-1, is GAGVSQSPSNKVTEKGKDVELRCDPISGHTALYWYRQSLGQGLEFLIYFQGNSAPDKSGLPSDRFSAERTGGSVSTLTIQRTQQEDSAVYLCASSSPGRSNEQFFGPGTRLTVL.

This rearrangement joins TRBV5-1 to TRBJ2-5; TRBD2 aligns across 8 bases. Trimming took 2 bases from V and 1 from J; bases not matched to a gene: 7. The CDR3 contains 16 residues. Germline values: CDR1 SGHRS, CDR2 YFSETQ. The CDR3 sequence is CASSLSLAGGQETQYF. The CDR3 DNA follows: TGCGCCAGCAGCTTATCTCTGGCGGGGGGCCAAGAGACCCAGTACTTC.

This clone was counted between two and nine times. The V call is TRBV28, the J call TRBJ2-7; D is undetermined. The V and J ends lost 3 bases and 7 bases respectively, with 10 bases between them. Germline lookup yields CDR1 MDHEN and CDR2 SYDVKM. The CDR3 contains 12 residues. CDR3 loop: CASSLAEVEQYF. CDR3 coding DNA: TGTGCCAGCAGTTTGGCGGAAGTGGAGCAGTACTTC.

The chain has TRBV28 and TRBJ2-2; 9 bases line up with TRBD1. The CDR3 is 16 residues long. J lost 4 bases, V lost 1 base, and 4 bases had no gene match. CDR1 is MDHEN, CDR2 SYDVKM, per germline. The CDR3 sequence: CASSLLGQGLTGELFF. For the CDR3, the DNA is TGTGCCAGCAGTTTATTAGGACAGGGGCTCACCGGGGAGCTGTTTTTT.

The chain links TRBV7-2 to TRBJ1-5; weak D call: TRBD1 (5 bases). This CDR3 spans 15 amino acids. Germline lookup yields CDR1 SGHTA and CDR2 FQGNSA. V was clipped by 1 base and J by 1 base, with 8 bases between them. This CDR3 is CASSLGRGSNQPQHF. The CDR3 DNA follows: TGTGCCAGCAGCTTAGGTAGGGGAAGCAATCAGCCCCAGCATTTT.

The chain uses TRBV4-3 and TRBJ2-3, with 7 nucleotides matching TRBD2. CDR1 is LGHNA, CDR2 YSLEER, per germline. The CDR3 spans 15 residues. V was clipped by 4 bases and J by 2 bases; unmatched bases: 6. The CDR3 is CASSRIAGYTDTQYF. In nucleotides, the CDR3 is TGCGCCAGCAGCCGAATAGCGGGCTACACAGATACGCAGTATTTT.

In its sample, this clone was seen a few times. Here the CDR3 DNA reads TGCGCCAGCACCTGGGGACGGAGCTACAATGAGCAGTTCTTC. Residues: CASTWGRSYNEQFF. V is TRBV10-2 and J is TRBJ2-1; D may be TRBD1 or TRBD2 (5 bases each). This CDR3 contains 14 residues. V gave up 7 bases and J gave up 3 bases, with 13 bases separating them. The germline V gene has CDR1 WSHSY and CDR2 SAAADI.

The V call is TRBV5-4, the J call TRBJ1-1, with D uncertain. Germline lookup yields CDR1 SGHNT and CDR2 YYREEE (reference sequence). CDR3 length equals 9 residues. In nucleotides, the CDR3 is TGTGCTTATGGCGCTGAAGCTTTCTTT. Its protein product is CAYGAEAFF.

Only a few counts were recorded for this clone. This chain uses TRBV28 with TRBJ2-1; the match to TRBD1 covers 7 bases. CDR3 size: 13 residues. Germline loops: CDR1 MDHEN, CDR2 SYDVKM. Trimming removed 5 bases from V and 10 bases from J; junction bases left unmatched: 8. The CDR3 sequence is CASSPPGGDEQFF. CDR3 DNA: TGTGCCAGCAGTCCCCCAGGGGGTGACGAGCAGTTCTTC.

CDR3 loop: CASKTGGGTQYF. The CDR3 DNA reads as TGTGCCAGCAAGACGGGTGGTGGGACCCAGTACTTC. V usage is TRBV6-5 and J usage is TRBJ2-5; D is uncertain. CDR1 is MNHEY and CDR2 is SVGAGI in the germline V gene. V was clipped by 7 bases and J by 7 bases, with 13 bases between them. The CDR3 loop spans 12 amino acids.

The genes are TRBV19 and TRBJ1-5, with D possibly matching TRBD1 (5 bases). Per the germline V gene, CDR1 is LNHDA and CDR2 is SQIVND (reference sequence). Trimming stripped 2 bases from V and 0 bases from J, with 8 bases between. The CDR3 has 15 amino acids. The CDR3 here is CASSIQGYSNQPQHF. The CDR3 DNA reads as TGTGCCAGTAGTATACAGGGTTATAGCAATCAGCCCCAGCATTTT.